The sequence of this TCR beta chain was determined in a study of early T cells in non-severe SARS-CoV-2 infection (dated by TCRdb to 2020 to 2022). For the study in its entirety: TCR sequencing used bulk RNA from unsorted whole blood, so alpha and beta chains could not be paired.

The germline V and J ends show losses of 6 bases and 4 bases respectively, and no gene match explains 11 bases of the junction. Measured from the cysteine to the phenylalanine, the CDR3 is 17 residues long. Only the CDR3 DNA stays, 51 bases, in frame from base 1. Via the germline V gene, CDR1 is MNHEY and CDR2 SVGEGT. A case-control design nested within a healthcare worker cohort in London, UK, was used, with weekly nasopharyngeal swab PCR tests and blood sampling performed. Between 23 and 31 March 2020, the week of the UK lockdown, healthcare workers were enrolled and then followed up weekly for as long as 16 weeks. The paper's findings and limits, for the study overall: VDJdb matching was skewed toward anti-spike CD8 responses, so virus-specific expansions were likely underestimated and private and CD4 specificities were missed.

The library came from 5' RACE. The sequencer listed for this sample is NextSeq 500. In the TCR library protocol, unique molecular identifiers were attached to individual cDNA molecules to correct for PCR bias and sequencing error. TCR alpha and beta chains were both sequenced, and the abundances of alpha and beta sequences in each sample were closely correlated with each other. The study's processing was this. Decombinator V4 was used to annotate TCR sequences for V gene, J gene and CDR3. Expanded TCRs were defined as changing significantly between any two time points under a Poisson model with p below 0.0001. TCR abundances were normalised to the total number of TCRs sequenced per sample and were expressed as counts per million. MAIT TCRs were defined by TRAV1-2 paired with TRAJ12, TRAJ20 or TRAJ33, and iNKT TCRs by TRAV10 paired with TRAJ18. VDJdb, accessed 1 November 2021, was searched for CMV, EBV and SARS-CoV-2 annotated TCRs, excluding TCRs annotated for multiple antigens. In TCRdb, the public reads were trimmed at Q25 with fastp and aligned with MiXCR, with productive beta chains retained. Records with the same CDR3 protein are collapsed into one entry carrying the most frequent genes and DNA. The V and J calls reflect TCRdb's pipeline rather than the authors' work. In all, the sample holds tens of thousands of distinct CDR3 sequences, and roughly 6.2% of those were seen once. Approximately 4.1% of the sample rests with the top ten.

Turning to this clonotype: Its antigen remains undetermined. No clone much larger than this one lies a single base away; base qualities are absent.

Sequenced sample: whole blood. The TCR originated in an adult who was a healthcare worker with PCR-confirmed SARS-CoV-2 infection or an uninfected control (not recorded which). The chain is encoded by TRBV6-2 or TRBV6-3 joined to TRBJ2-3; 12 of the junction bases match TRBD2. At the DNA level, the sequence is TGTGCCAGCAGCCCCGGACTAGCGGGGCGTCTGGCAGATACGCAGTATTTT. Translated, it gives CASSPGLAGRLADTQYF.